These T cell receptor beta chains were read from a single sample in a study of radiation and T cells in renal cell carcinoma. The repertoire was sequenced with immunoSEQ multiplex PCR; TCRdb's copy has only in-frame clones and lacks some. The repertoire has around 99,000 clones, around 80% of them found once; the top ten carry around 7.9%. The material was blood, obtained from a patient whose treatment included radiotherapy and nephrectomy. The receptors here all came from a man in his sixties with renal cell carcinoma. Both conserved end residues are part of each CDR3. The D gene is left open where the match is weak. Clone size is shown for a subset of rows, as once, few, many or a class of expanded clone.

J	V	D	size	CDR3	DNA
TRBJ2-1	TRBV6-4	TRBD2	.	CASSRGLAGGWDEQFF	TGTGCCAGCAGCCGGGGACTAGCGGGAGGTTGGGATGAGCAGTTCTTC
TRBJ2-7	TRBV7-2	TRBD2	.	CASSLAGPGLAVPFSYEQYF	TGTGCCAGCAGCTTAGCAGGGCCGGGACTAGCGGTCCCTTTCTCCTACGAGCAGTACTTC
TRBJ2-2	TRBV30	TRBD2	.	CAWSLLAGAAGELFF	TGTGCCTGGAGTTTACTAGCGGGAGCGGCCGGGGAGCTGTTTTTT
TRBJ2-7	TRBV20-1	.	.	CSARRQMGQYF	TGCAGTGCTAGGCGGCAGATGGGGCAGTACTTC
TRBJ1-4	TRBV14	.	.	CASSQGAGTYNEKLFF	TGTGCCAGCAGCCAAGGTGCCGGGACTTATAATGAAAAACTGTTTTTT
TRBJ1-2	TRBV6-1	.	few	CASSARTDYNYGYTF	TGTGCCAGCAGTGCACGGACGGACTATAACTATGGCTACACCTTC
TRBJ2-1	TRBV5-1	.	.	CASSFQIGRNEQFF	TGCGCCAGCAGCTTCCAAATTGGCCGTAATGAGCAGTTCTTC
TRBJ1-1	TRBV6-5	.	.	CASSFSPGTTEAFF	TGTGCCAGCAGTTTCTCCCCGGGAACCACTGAAGCTTTCTTT
TRBJ2-6	TRBV5-1	.	.	CASSSKQDAGANVLTF	TGCGCCAGCAGCTCAAAACAGGACGCTGGGGCCAACGTCCTGACTTTC
TRBJ2-5	TRBV2	TRBD1	.	CASSEDRGSGETQYF	TGTGCCAGCAGTGAGGACAGGGGGAGTGGAGAGACCCAGTACTTC
TRBJ1-2	TRBV27	TRBD1	.	CASSLGQGANGGYTF	TGTGCCAGCAGTCTGGGACAGGGGGCAAACGGTGGCTACACCTTC
TRBJ2-5	TRBV15	.	.	CATSGRYREETQYF	TGTGCCACCAGCGGCCGATACAGGGAAGAGACCCAGTACTTC
TRBJ1-5	TRBV28	.	few	CASRRPITGLNQPQHF	TGTGCCAGCAGAAGACCTATTACAGGGTTAAATCAGCCCCAGCATTTT
TRBJ2-3	TRBV7-8	.	.	CASSLRIPEKASDTDTQYF	TGTGCCAGCAGCTTAAGAATACCCGAGAAGGCTTCTGACACAGATACGCAGTATTTT
TRBJ2-7	TRBV15	TRBD2	.	CATSRDLAGGVSYEQYF	TGTGCCACCAGCAGAGATCTAGCGGGAGGCGTCTCCTACGAGCAGTACTTC
TRBJ1-5	TRBV28	.	.	CASSLSGSYNQPQHF	TGTGCCAGCAGTTTATCCGGGAGTTACAATCAGCCCCAGCATTTT
TRBJ2-1	TRBV7-9	.	.	CASSPDSWEQFF	TGTGCCAGCAGCCCCGACAGTTGGGAGCAGTTCTTC
TRBJ2-7	TRBV27	TRBD2	.	CASSSLAGGPYEQYF	TGTGCCAGCAGTTCACTAGCGGGAGGGCCTTACGAGCAGTACTTC
TRBJ2-7	TRBV11-2	TRBD1	.	CASSSRTGPVEQYF	TGTGCCAGCAGCTCCCGGACAGGTCCTGTTGAGCAGTACTTC
TRBJ2-7	TRBV5-6	.	.	CASSSAYERYF	TGTGCCAGCAGCTCAGCCTACGAGCGGTACTTC
TRBJ2-1	TRBV18	.	few	CASSPAGAHQGEQFF	TGTGCCAGCTCACCGGCAGGGGCCCACCAGGGGGAGCAGTTCTTC
TRBJ2-7	TRBV2	TRBD2	few	CASRVLAGGVGEQYF	TGTGCCAGCAGGGTACTAGCGGGAGGGGTCGGGGAGCAGTACTTC
TRBJ1-6	TRBV6-1	.	.	CASSADNSPLHF	TGTGCCAGCAGTGCCGATAATTCACCCCTCCACTTT
TRBJ2-1	TRBV5-1	.	once	CASSFQTPKVNEQFF	TGCGCCAGCAGCTTCCAGACCCCGAAAGTCAATGAGCAGTTCTTC
TRBJ1-1	TRBV2	.	.	CAIDGDTEAFF	TGTGCCATCGATGGAGACACTGAAGCTTTCTTT
TRBJ2-2	TRBV7-7	.	.	CASSLVGDFTGELFF	TGTGCCAGCAGCTTGGTGGGAGACTTCACCGGGGAGCTGTTTTTT
TRBJ2-7	TRBV28	.	.	CASSLGIHYEQYF	TGTGCCAGCAGTTTGGGAATCCACTACGAGCAGTACTTC
TRBJ2-2	TRBV28	.	.	CASNRATGELFF	TGTGCCAGCAATAGGGCCACCGGGGAGCTGTTTTTT
TRBJ2-7	TRBV7-9	TRBD1	.	CASSPRDRTYEQYF	TGTGCCAGCAGCCCCAGGGACAGAACCTACGAGCAGTACTTC
TRBJ2-1	TRBV10-3	.	.	CASGGGPDNEQFF	TGTGCCAGCGGCGGCGGACCGGACAATGAGCAGTTCTTC
TRBJ2-1	TRBV7-9	.	.	CASSRHSASSYNEQFF	TGTGCCAGCAGTAGACATAGCGCCAGCTCCTACAATGAGCAGTTCTTC
TRBJ2-5	TRBV7-2	.	.	CASSLGQWETQYF	TGTGCCAGCAGCTTGGGACAATGGGAGACCCAGTACTTC
TRBJ2-3	TRBV7-9	TRBD2	.	CASSPRKRERADTQYF	TGTGCCAGCAGCCCCCGGAAGCGGGAGAGGGCAGATACGCAGTATTTT
TRBJ2-1	TRBV29-1	TRBD2	once	CSARLAGVVLQFF	TGCAGCGCCCGACTAGCGGGAGTAGTCTTGCAGTTCTTC
TRBJ1-2	TRBV11-1	.	.	CASSFETGNYGYTF	TGTGCCAGCAGCTTTGAAACAGGGAACTATGGCTACACCTTC
TRBJ1-6	TRBV5-6	TRBD1	.	CASSRTSTGGSLHF	TGTGCCAGCAGCCGAACATCGACAGGGGGGAGCCTCCACTTT
TRBJ1-1	TRBV6-5	TRBD1	.	CASRTGTVEAFF	TGTGCCAGCAGAACAGGGACAGTTGAAGCTTTCTTT
TRBJ1-4	TRBV6-5	TRBD1	.	CASSSTGVEKLFF	TGTGCCAGCAGTTCGACAGGGGTCGAGAAACTGTTTTTT
TRBJ2-1	TRBV6-5	TRBD2	.	CASSYGILAGGNEQFF	TGTGCCAGCAGTTACGGCATCCTAGCGGGAGGCAATGAGCAGTTCTTC
TRBJ1-1	TRBV10-2	.	.	CASNDRRRNTEAFF	TGCGCCAGCAATGATAGGAGGAGGAACACTGAAGCTTTCTTT
TRBJ1-4	TRBV5-6	TRBD1	.	CASSPRTGAAGEKLFF	TGTGCCAGCAGCCCCCGCACAGGGGCTGCTGGTGAAAAACTGTTTTTT
TRBJ1-1	TRBV6-6	.	once	CASKISQDSEGPF	TGTGCCAGCAAAATCTCCCAGGACAGCGAAGGGCCCTTT
TRBJ2-3	TRBV9	TRBD1	.	CASSVAGTGTTDTQYF	TGTGCCAGCAGCGTAGCCGGGACAGGGACCACAGATACGCAGTATTTT
TRBJ1-1	TRBV5-1	TRBD1	.	CASSPGDRDHVTAFF	TGCGCCAGCAGCCCGGGCGACAGGGACCATGTGACAGCTTTCTTT
TRBJ2-2	TRBV10-3	TRBD1	.	CAISEYGQGTGELFF	TGTGCCATCAGTGAGTACGGACAGGGCACCGGGGAGCTGTTTTTT